The 30 T cell receptor beta chains presented below share a single source sample, sequenced in a study of metastatic and nonmetastatic thyroid tumors. Not a single patient had been given any form of treatment at any point before undergoing thyroid surgery. With MiXCR, TCRdb reprocessed the PCR reads. The table records 84,000 or so clones, 7.5% to 9% of them present only once. Sequenced input: blood. The receptors derive from a female donor with papillary thyroid cancer or a benign thyroid nodule (not recorded which). Some clones in this sample may be carry-over from other donors' samples.

Many counts were recorded for this clone. The chain links TRBV4-1 to TRBJ2-4; 11 nucleotides line up with TRBD1. V trimming: 3 bases; J trimming: 2 bases; junction bases outside the gene matches: 6. Germline-derived CDR1 and CDR2 are MGHRA and YSYEKL. The CDR3 consists of 17 residues. The CDR3 protein is CASSQDWTGGTKNIQYF. The CDR3 DNA reads as TGCGCCAGCAGCCAGGACTGGACAGGGGGCACCAAAAACATTCAGTACTTC.

This clone was detected a few times. The rearrangement links TRBV6-4 to TRBJ2-3; 7 bases are a match to TRBD2. This CDR3 has 15 amino acids. Germline V gene sequence: CDR1 MRHNA, CDR2 SNTAGT. The V and J ends lost 4 bases and 1 base, in that order; junction bases with no gene match: 5. CDR3 in amino acids: CASSGSAGGTDTQYF. The CDR3 nucleotides are TGTGCCAGCAGTGGATCGGCGGGGGGCACAGATACGCAGTATTTT.

This clone was seen only a few times. At one of its ends the junction is not consistent with the germline gene, which may arise from a read error. The rearrangement links TRBV6-1 to TRBJ2-2; D is ambiguous. CDR3 length: 13 amino acids. Germline values: CDR1 MNHNS, CDR2 SASEGT. The DNA for the CDR3 is TGTGCCAGCCGGTCAGGCTTCACCGTGGAGCTGGTTTTT. Amino acid sequence: CASRSGFTVELVF.

This clone was counted many times. The chain is built from TRBV7-3 and TRBJ2-6; D possibly corresponds to TRBD1 (5 bases). The CDR3 totals 19 residues. Germline V gene data show CDR1 as SGHTA and CDR2 as FQGTGA. The V gene lost 1 base and the J gene lost 2 bases, with 18 bases spanning the gap. CDR3 DNA sequence: TGTGCCAGCAGCTTAAGGTGGGGTACAGGACGCCCTGGGGCCAACGTCCTGACTTTC. Its translation: CASSLRWGTGRPGANVLTF.

This chain connects TRBV12-3 or TRBV12-4 to TRBJ2-7; no reliable D call. The V and J ends lost 6 bases and 3 bases respectively, with 12 bases between them. The CDR3 loop spans 13 amino acids. Here the CDR3 reads CASRPGPLYEQYF. DNA for the CDR3: TGTGCCAGCAGGCCTGGGCCCCTCTACGAGCAGTACTTC.

This clone was counted at least ten times. This chain links TRBV24-1 with TRBJ2-7, with 9 bases identical to TRBD1. CDR3 length equals 17 residues. The germline V gene has CDR1 KGHDR and CDR2 SFDVKD. Unmatched junction bases numbered 11, after V lost 3 bases and J lost 3 bases. CDR3: CATSDELPMTGGYEQYF. In DNA, the CDR3 is TGTGCCACCAGTGATGAACTCCCGATGACAGGGGGCTACGAGCAGTACTTC.

At least ten counts were recorded for this clone. The sample has other DNA sequences that encode this CDR3 too. The J gene is TRBJ1-2, the V gene TRBV9; TRBD1 agrees at 9 bases. The germline V gene encodes CDR1 SGDLS and CDR2 YYNGEE. J gave up 2 bases and V 5 bases, and 7 bases lay outside the gene matches. The CDR3 runs to 15 residues. CDR3 region: CASRGTGQGNYGYTF. CDR3 bases: TGTGCCAGCAGGGGGACTGGACAGGGGAACTATGGCTACACCTTC.

This clone was observed many times. V gene TRBV28 combines with J gene TRBJ1-5, with 10 positions matching TRBD1. J gave up 9 bases and V 5 bases, and 10 bases lay outside the gene matches. This CDR3 comprises 15 residues. Germline assignment: CDR1 MDHEN and CDR2 SYDVKM. The CDR3 DNA reads as TGTGCCAGCAGTCATAACCGACAGGGGGCAAGGCCCCAGCATTTT. This gives the protein CASSHNRQGARPQHF.

This clone was seen only a few times. The chain links TRBV27 to TRBJ1-1, with 8 nucleotides matching TRBD1. The V and J ends lost 10 bases and 5 bases, in that order; junction bases with no gene match: 12. CDR3 length: 14 residues. Germline V CDR1 and CDR2: MNHEY, SMNVEV (reference sequence). The CDR3 DNA follows: TGTGCCATCATACCTGACAGGGGATTGACTGAAGCTTTCTTT. Translating gives CAIIPDRGLTEAFF.

A word on this clone: Possible read error: a much larger clone is one base away. This sample includes further DNA sequences coding for the same CDR3. The chain has TRBV7-9 and TRBJ1-6, with TRBD1 matching over 8 bases. CDR3 size: 14 residues. V gave up 9 bases and J gave up 7 bases; unmatched junction bases: 8. Germline V gives CDR1 SEHNR, CDR2 FQNEAQ (reference sequence). The CDR3 coding sequence is TGTGCCAGTAGTAACGGACAGGGAAATTCACCCCTCCACTTT. Translated, it gives CASSNGQGNSPLHF.

Comment on this clone: One end of the junction fails to match germline, which may point to a read error. Additional DNA sequences in this sample encode the identical CDR3. V usage is TRBV5-1 and J usage is TRBJ2-7, with 9 bases aligning to TRBD1. The CDR3 has 17 amino acids. Germline values: CDR1 SGHRS, CDR2 YFSETQ. The CDR3 loop reads CASSLPAGTGFLYEQYF. CDR3 sequence (DNA): TGCGCCAGTAGCTTGCCCGCCGGGACAGGGTTTTTGTACGAGCAGTACTTC.

The sample holds many counts of this clone. J is TRBJ2-3 and V is TRBV7-3, with D perhaps TRBD2 (5 bases). CDR3 length: 13 amino acids. V was pared by 3 bases and J by 5 bases, with 9 bases between. Germline V gene sequence: CDR1 SGHTA, CDR2 FQGTGA. The chain's CDR3 is CASSFVGGDTQYF. In DNA form, the CDR3 reads TGTGCCAGCAGCTTCGTCGGAGGAGATACGCAGTATTTT.

The rearrangement uses TRBV13 and TRBJ2-2; 12 bases line up with TRBD2. With V trimmed by 3 bases and J by 0 bases, 8 bases remained unmatched. This CDR3 region has 19 residues. Germline V lookup: CDR1 PRHDT, CDR2 FYEKMQ (reference sequence). The CDR3 DNA reads as TGTGCCAGCAGCTTCCTCACACTAGCGGGGGGAGCGAACACCGGGGAGCTGTTTTTT. It specifies CASSFLTLAGGANTGELFF.

This clone was observed a few times. The chain carries TRBV28 and TRBJ1-1; D possibly corresponds to TRBD1 (6 bases). CDR3 length: 15 amino acids. CDR1 and CDR2 (germline): MDHEN, SYDVKM. V was trimmed by 9 bases and J by 3 bases, leaving 20 bases between them. The CDR3 sequence is CASRGGGEEDTEAFF. CDR3 nucleotides: TGTGCCAGTCGTGGAGGGGGTGAGGAGGACACTGAAGCTTTCTTT.

Concerning this clone: The CDR3 ends on some other residue instead of the conserved phenylalanine or tryptophan, so this is likely a read error. The gene calls are TRBV3-1 and TRBJ2-7; 8 bases line up with TRBD2. The germline CDR1 and CDR2 sequences are LGHDT and YNNKEL (reference sequence). The CDR3 extends over 17 amino acids. Trimming took 0 bases from V and 3 from J; bases not matched to a gene: 10. The CDR3 spells CASSQEIVSGADYEQYL. CDR3 DNA: TGTGCCAGCAGCCAAGAAATTGTTAGCGGGGCCGACTACGAGCAGTACCTC.

There are many counts of this clone. V gene TRBV5-1 combines with J gene TRBJ2-7; 8 positions agree with TRBD1. The CDR3 spans 13 residues. Germline assignment: CDR1 SGHRS and CDR2 YFSETQ. V shed 1 base, J shed 7 bases, and the junction held 4 bases outside the gene matches. CDR3 DNA: TGCGCCAGCAGCTTGCAGGGGGCGAGGGAGCAGTACTTC. Translation gives CASSLQGAREQYF.

This clone has a count of ten or more. The chain links TRBV28 to TRBJ2-7; 11 bases fit TRBD2. Germline trimming cut 5 bases from V and 5 bases from J; bases unmatched to any gene: 8. From germline, CDR1 is MDHEN and CDR2 SYDVKM. This CDR3 has 15 residues. CDR3 protein: CASSPKGLAGNEQYF. CDR3 bases: TGTGCCAGCAGTCCAAAAGGACTAGCGGGCAACGAGCAGTACTTC.

The sample holds many counts of this clone. The same CDR3 is also encoded by other DNA sequences in this sample. The chain uses TRBV3-1 and TRBJ2-7; D remains ambiguous. Trimming removed 4 bases at V and 3 bases at J, with 4 bases between. The CDR3 runs to 11 residues. CDR1 is LGHDT, CDR2 YNNKEL, per germline (reference sequence). CDR3 region: CASSRGYEQYF. Written as DNA, the CDR3 is TGTGCCAGCAGCCGCGGCTACGAGCAGTACTTC.

This clone was observed many times. The chain is built from TRBV5-6 and TRBJ1-6; D is ambiguous. The germline V and J ends were trimmed by 0 bases and 9 bases, with 13 bases remaining between them. In germline, CDR1 is SGHDT, CDR2 YYEEEE. CDR3 length: 15 residues. CDR3 DNA sequence: TGTGCCAGCAGCTTGGCCGGGGTAGAGAGTTCACCCCTCCACTTT. This translates into CASSLAGVESSPLHF.

This clone was counted many times. The chain links TRBV9 to TRBJ2-7, with D tentatively TRBD1 (6 bases). The CDR3 length is 13 residues. Between the trimmed V and J ends, which lost 4 bases and 7 bases, there was a span of 15 bases. Germline CDR1 reads SGDLS; CDR2 reads YYNGEE. The CDR3 bases are TGTGCCAGCAGCCTCGAGGGGGATTGGGAGCAGTACTTC. This translates into CASSLEGDWEQYF.

The chain combines TRBV20-1 with TRBJ1-2, with D uncertain. The CDR3 extends over 13 amino acids. Looked up from germline, CDR1 is DFQATT and CDR2 is SNEGSKA (reference sequence). V dropped 3 bases and J dropped 5 bases, with 13 bases sitting between them. CDR3 protein: CSARDVSPYGYTF. CDR3 coding DNA: TGCAGTGCTAGGGATGTAAGCCCATATGGCTACACCTTC.

In regard to this clone: This may come from a read error, since a much larger clone is one base off. This sequence joins TRBV7-2 and TRBJ1-4; TRBD1 aligns across 8 bases. This CDR3 comprises 14 residues. The germline CDR1 and CDR2 sequences are SGHTA and FQGNSA. As DNA, the CDR3 is TGTGCCAGCAGCTTACAGGGGGCGGGTGAAGAACTGTTTTTT. The encoded protein is CASSLQGAGEELFF.

Only a few counts were recorded for this clone. The chain is built from TRBV27 and TRBJ2-1, with TRBD2 matching over 10 bases. The CDR3 is made up of 15 amino acids. The germline V gene encodes CDR1 MNHEY and CDR2 SMNVEV (reference sequence). V lost 6 bases to trimming and J lost 2 bases; unmatched junction nucleotides: 4. CDR3 nucleotides: TGTGCCAGCAGCCCAAGCGGGGGGGCCTACAATGAGCAGTTCTTC. Amino acids: CASSPSGGAYNEQFF.

The sample holds a few counts of this clone. The chain uses TRBV5-4 and TRBJ1-5; D is uncertain. Germline V gives CDR1 SGHNT, CDR2 YYREEE (reference sequence). Trimming stripped 0 bases from V and 4 bases from J, with 5 bases between. The CDR3 spans 13 residues. The CDR3 loop reads CASSLAGNQPQHF. CDR3 DNA: TGTGCCAGCAGCTTGGCCGGGAATCAGCCCCAGCATTTT.

This clone was found many times. The J gene is TRBJ2-7, the V gene TRBV20-1; tentative D call: TRBD2 (5 bases). CDR3 length: 15 residues. Per the germline V gene, CDR1 is DFQATT and CDR2 is SNEGSKA (reference sequence). V shed 1 base and J shed 4 bases, with 17 bases lying between them. CDR3 sequence reads: CSARGARSSGYEQYF. In DNA form, the CDR3 reads TGCAGTGCTAGAGGAGCAAGGAGTTCGGGGTACGAGCAGTACTTC.

Comment on this clone: This may stem from a read error, because a much larger clone lies one nucleotide away. The sample carries other DNA sequences with the same CDR3. V is TRBV2 and J is TRBJ2-1; D may correspond to TRBD1 or TRBD2 (5 bases each). CDR1 is SNHLY, CDR2 FYNNEI, per germline. Trimming took off 8 bases at V and 7 bases at J, with 12 bases between the two ends. The CDR3 extends over 12 amino acids. CDR3 amino acids: CASGGRRNEQFF. The CDR3 nucleotides read TGTGCCAGCGGGGGAAGGCGGAATGAGCAGTTCTTC.

The table lists this clone with a few counts. V gene TRBV9 combines with J gene TRBJ2-5; D could derive from TRBD1 or TRBD2 (5 bases each). This CDR3 region has 15 residues. Per germline, CDR1 SGDLS and CDR2 YYNGEE. The V end lost 2 bases, the J end lost 3 bases, and 14 bases lay between the germline ends. CDR3 sequence reads: CASSVPGTGKETQYF. Here the CDR3 DNA reads TGTGCCAGCAGCGTTCCAGGGACGGGGAAAGAGACCCAGTACTTC. Looking up the rest from reference TRBV9 and TRBJ2-5 gives the full variable domain: DSGVTQTPKHLITATGQRVTLRCSPRSGDLSVYWYQQSLDQGLQFLIQYYNGEERAKGNILERFSAQQFPDLHSELNLSSLELGDSALYFCASSVPGTGKETQYFGPGTRLLVL.

The sample holds many counts of this clone. V usage is TRBV5-1 and J usage is TRBJ1-1, with a possible D match to TRBD1 (5 bases). Germline CDR1 SGHRS, CDR2 YFSETQ. The CDR3 totals 14 residues. V gave up 0 bases and J gave up 3 bases, with 9 bases separating them. The chain's CDR3 is CASSLELGDTEAFF. The DNA of the CDR3 is TGCGCCAGCAGCTTGGAGTTGGGGGACACTGAAGCTTTCTTT.

This clone occurred many times. The rearrangement links TRBV18 to TRBJ1-6, with D possibly TRBD1 on 6 matching bases. CDR1 and CDR2 (germline): KGHSH, LQKENI. The V gene lost 4 bases and the J gene lost 9 bases, with 19 bases spanning the gap. The CDR3 runs 16 residues. CDR3 DNA sequence: TGTGCCAGCTCACACCTTAGGGCAGGGGAGGTTTCACCCCTCCACTTT. Translated: CASSHLRAGEVSPLHF.

This clone came up many times. The rearrangement links TRBV2 to TRBJ2-4; no reliable D call. CDR1 is SNHLY and CDR2 is FYNNEI in the germline V gene. This CDR3 spans 11 amino acids. V lost 6 bases to trimming and J lost 8 bases, with 8 bases between them. CDR3 in amino acids: CASSLSDIQYF. Here the CDR3 DNA reads TGTGCCAGCAGCCTCTCAGACATTCAGTACTTC.